Listed here is a single TCR beta chain. The V gene lost 4 bases and the J gene lost 2 bases, with 17 bases spanning the gap. CDR1 is MNHEY and CDR2 is SVGAGI in the germline V gene. This CDR3 has 16 amino acids. These data originate in a study of regulatory T cells in long-lasting Graves disease. Time point: persistent/refractory GD, antithyroid drugs over 5 years with positive TRAb. From PBMCs, RNA was extracted and then used to make the TCR library. The authors built TCR beta libraries using iRepertoire HTBI primers and Arm-PCR of CDR3 regions. One entry per CDR3 protein, called by TCRdb with MiXCR from the multiplex PCR reads. In the table there are under 450,000 distinct CDR3 sequences, less than 25% of which are singletons.

The specimen comprised peripheral blood mononuclear cells (PBMCs), sampled when the disease was refractory, from a patient treated with antithyroid drugs. The receptor was derived from a female donor with Graves disease. This chain joins TRBV6-5 and TRBJ1-2; possibly TRBD1 for D (5 bases). In DNA form, the CDR3 reads TGTGCCAGCAGTTGGATTCCGGGACGGCCAAACTATGGCTACACCTTC. The encoded protein is CASSWIPGRPNYGYTF.